This T cell receptor beta chain was captured by sequencing in a study of regulatory T cells in long-lasting Graves disease. The germline V gene encodes CDR1 DFQATT and CDR2 SNEGSKA (reference sequence). The V gene end was trimmed by 1 base and the J gene end by 6 bases; junction bases not matched to a gene: 10. The CDR3 is 16 amino acids. Stated time point: newly diagnosed GD, antithyroid drugs for less than 3 months. RNA isolated from PBMCs was used to make the TCR library. Both iRepertoire HTBI primers and Arm-PCR of CDR3 regions were used to build the TCR beta libraries. TCRdb independently ran MiXCR on the multiplex PCR reads; one entry per CDR3 protein. Seen here are about 560,000 distinct CDR3 sequences, about 16% observed once, and the top ten hold about 12%. This clonotype has at least ten counts. These data were likewise used in another study, on T cells in Graves' hyperthyroidism and ophthalmopathy. That paper adds: The HTBI primer set served for first-round RT-PCR of the TCR CDR3. Within blood appeared most thyroid clonotypes that had expanded above 0.001.

The chain employs TRBV20-1 and TRBJ2-7; TRBD2 aligns across 12 bases. This specimen was peripheral blood mononuclear cells (PBMCs), taken at new diagnosis, from a patient treated with antithyroid drugs. The clonotype originates from a man younger than 35 with Graves disease. CDR3 bases: TGCAGTGCTAGAGGGAGGAGACTAGCGGGAGCCGGCGAGCAGTACTTC. This codes for CSARGRRLAGAGEQYF.